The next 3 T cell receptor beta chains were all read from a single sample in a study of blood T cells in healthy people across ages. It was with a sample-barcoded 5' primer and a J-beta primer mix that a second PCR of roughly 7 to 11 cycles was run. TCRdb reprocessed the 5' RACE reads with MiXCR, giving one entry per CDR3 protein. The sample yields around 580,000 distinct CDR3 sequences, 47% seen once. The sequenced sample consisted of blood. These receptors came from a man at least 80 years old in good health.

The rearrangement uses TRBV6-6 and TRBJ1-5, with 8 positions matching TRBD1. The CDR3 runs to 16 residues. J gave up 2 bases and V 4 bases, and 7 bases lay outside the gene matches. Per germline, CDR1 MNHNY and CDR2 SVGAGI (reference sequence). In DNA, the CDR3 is TGTGCCAGCAGTTCCGCGACAGGGGCGGGCAATCAGCCCCAGCATTTT. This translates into CASSSATGAGNQPQHF.

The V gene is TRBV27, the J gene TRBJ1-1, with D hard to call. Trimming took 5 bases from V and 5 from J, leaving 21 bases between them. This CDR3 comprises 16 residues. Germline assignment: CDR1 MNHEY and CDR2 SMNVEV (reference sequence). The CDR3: CASSAGSGQVGTEAFF. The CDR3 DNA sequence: TGTGCCAGCAGTGCGGGGTCGGGTCAAGTGGGTACTGAAGCTTTCTTT.

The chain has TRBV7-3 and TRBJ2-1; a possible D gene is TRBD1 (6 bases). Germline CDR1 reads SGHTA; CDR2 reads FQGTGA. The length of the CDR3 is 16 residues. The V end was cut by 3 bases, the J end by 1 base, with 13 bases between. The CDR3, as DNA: TGTGCCAGCAGCTTCTCTGGACAGCCATCCTACAATGAGCAGTTCTTC. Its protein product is CASSFSGQPSYNEQFF.